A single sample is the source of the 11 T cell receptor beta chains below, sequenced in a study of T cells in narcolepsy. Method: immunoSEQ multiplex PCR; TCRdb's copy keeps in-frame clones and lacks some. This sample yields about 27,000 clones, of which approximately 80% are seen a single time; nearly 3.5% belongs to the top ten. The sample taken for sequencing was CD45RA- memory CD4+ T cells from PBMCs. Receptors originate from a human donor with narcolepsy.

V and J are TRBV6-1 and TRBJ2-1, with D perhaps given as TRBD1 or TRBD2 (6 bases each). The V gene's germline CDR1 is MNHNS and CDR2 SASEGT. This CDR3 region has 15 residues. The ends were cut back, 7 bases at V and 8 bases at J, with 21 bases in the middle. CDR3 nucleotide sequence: TGTGCCAGCATCCGAACGGGGGCCCGGGGAGATGAGCAGTTCTTC. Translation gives CASIRTGARGDEQFF.

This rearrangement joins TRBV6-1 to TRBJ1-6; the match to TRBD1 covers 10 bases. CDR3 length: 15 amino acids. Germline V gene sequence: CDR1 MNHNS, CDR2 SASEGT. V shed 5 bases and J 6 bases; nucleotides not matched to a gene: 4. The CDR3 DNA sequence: TGTGCCAGCAGTCACCGGACAGGGGGTAATTCACCCCTCCACTTT. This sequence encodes CASSHRTGGNSPLHF.

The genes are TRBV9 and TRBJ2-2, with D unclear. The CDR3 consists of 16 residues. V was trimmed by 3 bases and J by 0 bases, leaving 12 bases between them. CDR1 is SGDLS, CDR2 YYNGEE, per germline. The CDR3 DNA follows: TGTGCCAGCAGCGGACAAAGCACCTCGAACACCGGGGAGCTGTTTTTT. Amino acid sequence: CASSGQSTSNTGELFF.

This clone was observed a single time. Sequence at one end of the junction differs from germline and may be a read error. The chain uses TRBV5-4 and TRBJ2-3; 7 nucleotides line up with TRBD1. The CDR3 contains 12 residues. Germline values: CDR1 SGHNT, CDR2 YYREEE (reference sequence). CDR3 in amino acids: CASSPRTGTQYF. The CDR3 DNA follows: TGTGCCAGCAGCCCCCGGACAGGTACGCAGTATTTT.

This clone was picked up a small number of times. The CDR3 reads CASRAPNTEAFF. CDR3 nucleotides: TGTGCCAGCAGGGCCCCGAACACTGAAGCTTTCTTT. This chain connects TRBV6-5 to TRBJ1-1; D unresolved. Germline V gene lookup returns CDR1 MNHEY and CDR2 SVGAGI. V lost 6 bases to trimming and J lost 1 base, with 6 bases between them. The CDR3 spans 12 residues.

The CDR3 reads CASSPGSTNEKLFF. For the CDR3, the DNA is TGTGCCAGCAGCCCGGGCTCAACTAATGAAAAACTGTTTTTT. V usage is TRBV7-2 and J usage is TRBJ1-4; D gene ambiguous. This CDR3 has 14 amino acids. Germline CDR1 SGHTA, CDR2 FQGNSA. Trimming stripped 5 bases from V and 0 bases from J, with 7 bases between.

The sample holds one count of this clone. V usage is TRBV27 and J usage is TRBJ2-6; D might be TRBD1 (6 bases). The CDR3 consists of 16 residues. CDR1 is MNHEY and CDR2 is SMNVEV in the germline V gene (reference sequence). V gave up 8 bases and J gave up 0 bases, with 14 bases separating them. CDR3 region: CASRQADSSGANVLTF. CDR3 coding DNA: TGTGCCAGCCGACAGGCAGACAGCTCTGGGGCCAACGTCCTGACTTTC.

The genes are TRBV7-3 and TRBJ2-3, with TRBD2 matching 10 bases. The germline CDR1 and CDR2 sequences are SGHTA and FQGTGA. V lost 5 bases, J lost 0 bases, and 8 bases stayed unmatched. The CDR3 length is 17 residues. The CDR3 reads CASSALSGGTSTDTQYF. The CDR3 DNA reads TGTGCCAGCAGCGCCCTTAGCGGGGGGACTAGCACAGATACGCAGTATTTT.

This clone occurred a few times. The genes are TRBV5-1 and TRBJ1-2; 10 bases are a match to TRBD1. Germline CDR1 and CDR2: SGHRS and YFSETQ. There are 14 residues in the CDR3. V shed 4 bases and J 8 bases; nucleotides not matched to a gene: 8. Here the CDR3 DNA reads TGCGCCAGCAGCATACAGACAGGGGGCGTCGGCTACACCTTC. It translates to CASSIQTGGVGYTF.

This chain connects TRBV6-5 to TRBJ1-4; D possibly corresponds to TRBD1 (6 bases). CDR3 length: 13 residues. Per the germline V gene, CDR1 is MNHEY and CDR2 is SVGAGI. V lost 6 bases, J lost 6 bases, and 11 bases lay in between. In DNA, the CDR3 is TGTGCCAGCAGGGGGGCTTTTGATGAAAAACTGTTTTTT. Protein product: CASRGAFDEKLFF.

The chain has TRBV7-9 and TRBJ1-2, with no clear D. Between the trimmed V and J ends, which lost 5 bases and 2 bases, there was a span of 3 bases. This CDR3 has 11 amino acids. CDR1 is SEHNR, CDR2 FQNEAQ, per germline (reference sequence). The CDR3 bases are TGTGCCAGCAGCGACAACTATGGCTACACCTTC. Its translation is CASSDNYGYTF.